The following is a TCR beta chain sequence with its context. No antigen is known for it. This sample is drawn from a study of cytomegalovirus exposure and HLA in healthy donors. Study-wide points: Clonal expansion, a later analysis showed, was greater in HLA-associated TCR beta chains than in equally common others.

The PCR ran on 60 Vbeta and 13 Jbeta primers. The data were produced by immunoSEQ multiplex PCR, yet TCRdb's version contains in-frame clones alone and is incomplete. The repertoire consists of some 140,000 clones, with 65% to 85% occurring once and the leading ten covering roughly 5.3%. Germline assignment: CDR1 LNHDA and CDR2 SQIVND (reference sequence). The germline V and J ends were trimmed by 5 bases and 4 bases, with 11 bases remaining between them. The CDR3 runs to 13 residues. The V and J genes are TRBV19 and TRBJ2-5, with D possibly TRBD2 on 7 matching bases. Sequenced sample: PBMCs. This TCR derives from a woman in her thirties or forties in good health and CMV-seropositive. This CDR3 reads CASSLGGRETQYF. The CDR3, as DNA: TGTGCCAGTAGTTTGGGGGGGCGAGAGACCCAGTACTTC. Using reference TRBV19 and TRBJ2-5 for the parts outside the CDR3, the full variable domain is DGGITQSPKYLFRKEGQNVTLSCEQNLNHDAMYWYRQDPGQGLRLIYYSQIVNDFQKGDIAEGYSVSREKKESFPLTVTSAQKNPTAFYLCASSLGGRETQYFGPGTRLLVL.